This paragraph reports one TCR beta chain. Its antigen is unknown. Base qualities are not recorded, but no much larger clone differs from it by a single base. The sample originates from a study of cytomegalovirus exposure and HLA in healthy donors (dated by TCRdb to 2015 to 2018). Turning to the overall study: In an earlier analysis of roughly 590 of the donors, about 260 Gb of sequence data and 100 million or so unique TCR beta sequences from about 179 million T cells were reported. Around 330 gigabases of sequencing data and approximately 92 million unique TCR sequences made up an early release that covered around 640 HLA-typed donors. The genetic ancestry cluster associated with self-reported Caucasian donors included approximately 85% of the 398 genotyped donors. The aim of the study was to test whether cataloging public T cell receptors could identify signatures of past pathogen exposure. The study used immunosequencing to profile the T cell repertoires of 666 subjects and linked those repertoires to cytomegalovirus serostatus. Along with the approximately 700-subject first cohort, a separate validation cohort of over 90 different subjects was used. To predict cytomegalovirus infection status, the study combined high-throughput TCR immunosequencing, statistical association of individual TCRs with disease status, and machine learning. A later analysis re-examined previously published TCR beta repertoires from more than 550 donors and added high-resolution HLA genotyping to investigate patterns of TCR occurrence. Rather than drawing on any new phenotypic data, the later analysis identified candidate immune exposures from TCR beta sequences and the way those sequences occurred across donors. In an earlier analysis of roughly 580 of the donors, high-throughput TCR beta sequencing was used to judge whether each TCR beta V gene segment behaved as functional or pseudogenic. Donor age, sex, ethnicity and CMV serostatus were compiled alongside the repertoire data. A later genetic analysis took genome-wide SNP genotypes for about 65% of the 666 donors and used that subset as a discovery cohort. Every repertoire in the discovery cohort had been generated on one and the same sequencing platform. Both class I and class II loci were covered by HLA typing, at four-digit resolution. The number of donors typed differed by locus, with 629-630 for A, B, C, DRB1 and DQB1, around 520 for DQA1, approximately 570 for DPA1, and around 460 for DPB1. Because of strong linkage in the cohort, roughly five DR-DQ haplotypes were treated as single units for association and clustering. Among around 400 genotyped donors of the cohort, an average of roughly 230,000 unique TCR beta nucleotide sequences was sequenced per donor, of which 15% to 20% were non-productive. Points the paper makes about the study in general: The authors suggested that the approach could potentially be generalized to other disease states and immunological phenotypes. Across donors, most TCR sequences were observed very rarely, whereas some public TCRs were present in many individuals. A few of the identified cytomegalovirus-associated TCR beta chains were confirmed in vitro to be specific for cytomegalovirus antigens. Presence/absence analyses assumed roughly uniform sequencing depth across donors, an assumption that may not hold. HLA typing was unavailable for some donors at each locus, so association tests used only the typed subset. In a later analysis, HLA-associated TCR beta chains showed more clonal expansion and lower generation probabilities than non-associated chains that were equally common. V-gene and J-gene trimming of TCR beta chains was associated with a missense DCLRE1C variant in a later genetic analysis, and the association was replicated in an independent cohort. For the cohort, immune exposure information was limited to CMV serostatus. In an earlier analysis of some 500 of the donors, most TCR beta V segments appeared in productive rearrangements about 87% or about 30% of the time, broadly matching IMGT annotations. Specific HLA alleles were associated with roughly 17,000 TCR beta sequences at a false discovery rate of 0.05 in a later analysis. The 87-base-pair reads could not distinguish some IMGT-functional V segments, including TRBV6-2 and TRBV6-3, so those segments were excluded. A cluster of highly shared sequence variants was judged likely to be a technical artifact of the sequencing pipeline. Because counts were too low, approximately 18 rarely observed V segments, including chromosome 9 orphons, were excluded from the earlier analysis of roughly 580 of the donors. A total of fewer than 200 TCR beta chains were listed by the study as associated with cytomegalovirus. When HLA alleles, especially DR and DQ, strongly co-occurred, attributing TCR associations to individual alleles was difficult. The classifier was reported to diagnose cytomegalovirus status with high specificity and sensitivity in both the original and validation cohorts. A further reported finding was that TCR beta sequences accurately predicted the HLA-A and HLA-B alleles for most subjects in the first cohort. Most CMV-associated TCR beta chains appeared to be HLA-restricted in a later analysis, and the HLA associations seemed to be driven largely by CMV exposure. Correlated functional status among segregating V segments might reflect linkage disequilibrium, but an unknown experimental factor could not be ruled out. According to a later analysis, TCR association rates differed among HLA loci, with DRB1 alleles showing the most associated TCRs and HLA-C alleles showing the fewest. In this cohort, only TCR beta chains were sequenced, and detectable features were limited by the absence of alpha or paired-chain data. A later analysis reported that several top co-occurrence clusters appeared linked to parvovirus B19, influenza, CMV and Epstein-Barr virus. In a later genetic analysis, fewer N-insertions in productive TCRs were reported among donors in an Asian-associated ancestry cluster than the approximately 630-donor mean.

Preparation of the library involved the immunoSEQ multiplex PCR assay. For the multiplex PCR, a mixture combining 60 forward primers for TCR Vbeta segments and 13 reverse primers for TCR Jbeta segments was used. The CDR3 region of rearranged TCR beta genes was amplified from genomic DNA by a multiplex PCR assay. The amplified TCR beta libraries were sequenced on the Illumina HiSeq System as 87-base-pair reads. The original methods were these. A later analysis tallied around 80 million unique TCR beta chains across the 666 repertoires, and some 12 million of those chains were shared by two or more donors. To remove PCR and sequencing errors, raw reads were error-corrected and collapsed into unique sequences using a nearest-neighbor algorithm that merged closely related sequences. V, D and J gene segments were assigned by aligning CDR3 sequences to IMGT reference sequences. Each retained sequence needed at least a six-nucleotide match to both a V gene segment and a J gene segment. Rearrangements were called productive when the CDR3 lacked stop codons and stayed in frame with V and J; all others were non-productive. Following IMGT convention, CDR3 was defined as the stretch from the second conserved V-encoded cysteine up to the conserved J-encoded phenylalanine. The earlier analysis of 450 to 750 of the donors excluded any sequence lacking an unambiguous match to a single V gene segment. In an earlier analysis of several hundred of the donors, a V segment was called functional when productive rearrangements were above 56.7%, and segregating when the standard deviation between donors exceeded 5%. A statistical classification framework was built to diagnose cytomegalovirus status from the catalog of TCR beta chain sequences. In a later analysis, TCR nucleotide sequences were compared against IMGT/GENE-DB human TR gene sequences so that V and J genes could be assigned. The TCRdist pipeline was used in a later analysis to assign CDR3 sequences and most-parsimonious VDJ recombination scenarios. A later analysis defined each TCR beta chain by its CDR3 amino acid sequence plus V-gene family, and excluded reads lacking a unique V-gene family. As a way to deal with suspected cross-contamination and a sequencing artifact, a later analysis dropped approximately 570 nucleotide sequences that were highly shared and had low generation probability. In a later analysis, a clonal expansion index for each public chain was calculated from normalized within-repertoire ranks of inferred template counts. A later analysis computed generation probabilities with a VDJ recombination model fitted to out-of-frame rearrangements, and checked the results against IGoR. In a later analysis, hypergeometric tests were used to score TCR-TCR, TCR-HLA and TCR-CMV co-occurrence, with a repertoire-size bias correction applied to TCR pairs. In a later analysis, false discovery rates were estimated by permuting HLA or CMV assignments 20 times. In a later analysis, co-occurring TCRs were grouped using DBSCAN, with TCRdist sequence similarity added in when clustering inside HLA-allele-positive subsets. Co-occurrence clustering excluded repertoires with fewer than 30,000 or more than 120,000 public chains, plus five with anomalous nucleotide sharing. What TCRdb holds here is the immuneACCESS table cut down to in-frame rearrangements. Part of the clones is not present; checked against another copy, under half of the missing clones reflect an unresolved V gene, and the others are unexplained. The V and J calls and the clone size are those of that table, but D and trimming were determined from the DNA. For this sample there are fewer than 200,000 clones; about 88% appear just once. The top ten clones comprise less than 0.3% of the sample.

The cohort was made up of roughly 670 healthy bone marrow donors. Cohort members were all nominally healthy when sampled, although unrecorded immune exposures were likely present. The donor tested CMV seronegative, placing the donor among the roughly 350 seronegative members of the cohort. A peripheral blood sample was provided by each donor, and peripheral blood mononuclear cells were used for TCR beta sequencing. Genomic DNA extraction from the blood cell samples was performed with the Qiagen DNeasy Blood Extraction Kit. Trimming costs V 7 bases and J 2 bases, and their ends lie 9 bases apart. Sequences SNHLY (CDR1) and FYNNEI (CDR2) are obtained from the germline V gene. Taken from cysteine to phenylalanine, the CDR3 has 13 residues. Only the CDR3 DNA stays, 39 bases, in frame from base 1.

This chain is built from TRBV2 and TRBJ2-4; TRBD1 could be the D gene, as 6 bases match. Sequenced: PBMCs. This receptor was identified in a girl less than two years old in good health and CMV-seronegative. This receptor has the CDR3 CASNRVSKNIQYF. The DNA sequence follows: TGTGCCAGCAACAGGGTATCCAAAAACATTCAGTACTTC.